The 22 T cell receptor beta chains given below trace back to one sample, sequenced in a study of T cell repertoires in cytomegalovirus infection. TCRdb ran MiXCR on the reads and lists one entry per CDR3 protein. The sample shows just over 450,000 distinct CDR3 sequences, roughly 43% of them seen only once. These receptors lack a known antigen. Sequencing was performed on cultured PBMCs, taken from culture after CMV antigen stimulation. The receptors here all came from a human donor in good health (CMV status not recorded). Some clones in this sample may be carry-over from other donors' samples.

A few counts support this clonotype. The chain has TRBV12-3 or TRBV12-4 and TRBJ1-4; weak D call: TRBD1 (5 bases). Trimming shortened V by 6 bases and J by 1 base, and 18 bases separated the two germline ends. The CDR3 is made up of 17 amino acids. The CDR3 protein is CASSPGGPERTNEKLFF. The CDR3 DNA follows: TGTGCCAGCAGCCCCGGGGGACCGGAGAGAACTAATGAAAAACTGTTTTTT.

The rearrangement joins TRBV6-6 to TRBJ2-5; D might be TRBD1 (6 bases). Germline CDR1 reads MNHNY; CDR2 reads SVGAGI (reference sequence). CDR3 length: 13 residues. The germline V and J ends were trimmed by 6 bases and 0 bases, with 8 bases remaining between them. CDR3: CASSQGYQETQYF. The CDR3 DNA follows: TGTGCCAGCAGCCAGGGGTACCAAGAGACCCAGTACTTC.

The chain couples TRBV20-1 to TRBJ2-3, with D possibly TRBD2 on 6 matching bases. The V gene lost 1 base and the J gene lost 0 bases, with 8 bases spanning the gap. The germline CDR1 and CDR2 sequences are DFQATT and SNEGSKA (reference sequence). The CDR3 covers 14 residues. The CDR3 region has the DNA TGCAGTGCTAGAGGTGGGACTAGCACAGATACGCAGTATTTT. Translating gives CSARGGTSTDTQYF.

This chain connects TRBV18 to TRBJ1-2; D call uncertain. The CDR3 totals 14 residues. Germline V CDR1 and CDR2: KGHSH, LQKENI. Trimming cost V 3 bases and J 6 bases, with 14 bases left between them. The CDR3 sequence: CASSPPGRADGYTF. CDR3 DNA: TGTGCCAGCTCACCCCCCGGAAGGGCGGATGGCTACACCTTC.

This chain connects TRBV12-3 or TRBV12-4 to TRBJ2-3; TRBD1 aligns across 8 bases. V was clipped by 4 bases and J by 1 base; unmatched bases: 1. The CDR3 consists of 14 residues. In DNA, the CDR3 is TGTGCCAGCAGTTCAGGGGGCGGCACAGATACGCAGTATTTT. Translated: CASSSGGGTDTQYF.

The chain joins TRBV11-2 to TRBJ1-4; D might be TRBD1 (6 bases). CDR3 length: 13 amino acids. Per the germline V gene, CDR1 is SGHAT and CDR2 is FQNNGV. With 8 bases removed from V and 10 bases from J, the gap between germline ends came to 17 bases. The CDR3 coding sequence is TGTGCCAGCGGAACAGGGCCCACCGGAAAACTGTTTTTT. Amino acids: CASGTGPTGKLFF.

This chain joins TRBV12-3 or TRBV12-4 and TRBJ1-1, with D unclear. The CDR3 extends over 14 amino acids. V was shortened by 1 base and J by 4 bases, with 10 bases between the two germline ends. Written as DNA, the CDR3 is TGTGCCAGCAGTTTAGACACCCGAAGCACTGAAGCTTTCTTT. Translation gives CASSLDTRSTEAFF.

The V call is TRBV4-3, the J call TRBJ2-1; no clear D. The CDR3 length is 13 residues. CDR1 is LGHNA and CDR2 is YSLEER in the germline V gene. The ends were cut back, 0 bases at V and 8 bases at J, with 8 bases in the middle. The CDR3 DNA sequence: TGCGCCAGCAGCCAAGAGAGAGCGTATGAGCAGTTCTTC. It translates to CASSQERAYEQFF.

The chain has TRBV4-1 and TRBJ1-3, with D maybe TRBD1 (5 bases). Germline V CDR1 and CDR2: MGHRA, YSYEKL. CDR3 size: 14 residues. Trimming took off 1 base at V and 7 bases at J, with 11 bases between the two ends. In DNA, the CDR3 is TGCGCCAGCAGCCAAGTGCAGGGAATGAACACCATATATTTT. It codes for CASSQVQGMNTIYF.

This rearrangement joins TRBV12-3 or TRBV12-4 to TRBJ2-7; the D gene could be TRBD1 or TRBD2 (5 bases each). CDR3 size: 14 residues. The V end lost 1 base, the J end lost 3 bases, and 10 bases lay between the germline ends. CDR3: CASSLGGDRYEQYF. As DNA, the CDR3 is TGTGCCAGCAGTTTAGGAGGGGATCGCTACGAGCAGTACTTC.

This clonotype was observed once. The rearrangement uses TRBV19 and TRBJ2-5, with TRBD2 identical over 9 bases. Germline V gene lookup returns CDR1 LNHDA and CDR2 SQIVND (reference sequence). V was clipped by 2 bases and J by 5 bases; unmatched bases: 6. The CDR3 spans 15 residues. The DNA for the CDR3 is TGTGCCAGTAGTATACTAGCGGGAAGCGGGGAGACCCAGTACTTC. This translates into CASSILAGSGETQYF.

The V and J genes are TRBV5-1 and TRBJ2-5; D gene ambiguous. The CDR3 consists of 13 residues. The germline V gene has CDR1 SGHRS and CDR2 YFSETQ. V was shortened by 4 bases and J by 0 bases, with 7 bases between the two germline ends. CDR3 nucleotide sequence: TGCGCCAGCAGCCAAGTGTACCAAGAGACCCAGTACTTC. This encodes CASSQVYQETQYF.

The rearrangement joins TRBV28 to TRBJ2-4; D is undetermined. The germline V gene has CDR1 MDHEN and CDR2 SYDVKM. The length of the CDR3 is 11 residues. V lost 3 bases to trimming and J lost 8 bases, with 5 bases between them. CDR3 protein: CASSFKDIQYF. CDR3 coding DNA: TGTGCCAGCAGTTTTAAGGACATTCAGTACTTC. The full variable domain, with the rest looked up from reference TRBV28 and TRBJ2-4, is DVKVTQSSRYLVKRTGEKVFLECVQDMDHENMFWYRQDPGLGLRLIYFSYDVKMKEKGDIPEGYSVSREKKERFSLILESASTNQTSMYLCASSFKDIQYFGAGTRLSVL.

This clonotype was counted between two and nine times. The genes are TRBV6-8 and TRBJ2-1, with a possible D match to TRBD2 (6 bases). From germline, CDR1 is MNHGY and CDR2 SAAAGT. The CDR3 extends over 14 amino acids. V was shortened by 6 bases and J by 5 bases, with 14 bases between the two germline ends. CDR3 in DNA: TGTGCCAGCAGAGGTAGAGGCGGGGACAATGAGCAGTTCTTC. Translation: CASRGRGGDNEQFF.

This chain uses TRBV19 with TRBJ1-1, with D possibly being TRBD1 (5 bases). Looked up from germline, CDR1 is LNHDA and CDR2 is SQIVND (reference sequence). The CDR3 loop spans 15 amino acids. With 10 bases removed from V and 0 bases from J, the gap between germline ends came to 18 bases. The CDR3 here is CATRRGVWMNTEAFF. Written as DNA, the CDR3 is TGTGCCACCCGAAGAGGGGTCTGGATGAACACTGAAGCTTTCTTT.

This clonotype was seen a single time. The J gene is TRBJ1-1, the V gene TRBV27, with D possibly TRBD1 on 5 matching bases. The CDR3 sequence is 13 residues long. The ends were cut back, 2 bases at V and 8 bases at J, with 12 bases in the middle. Germline assignment: CDR1 MNHEY and CDR2 SMNVEV (reference sequence). CDR3 nucleotide sequence: TGTGCCAGCAGTTTAGTTGGGGGACGGGAAGCTTTCTTT. Protein product: CASSLVGGREAFF.

V gene TRBV5-6 combines with J gene TRBJ2-1, with D perhaps matching TRBD2 (6 bases). V was shortened by 4 bases and J by 8 bases, with 22 bases between the two germline ends. Germline loops: CDR1 SGHDT, CDR2 YYEEEE. The CDR3 totals 16 residues. The chain's CDR3 is CASSGAFRVWEDEQFF. CDR3 sequence (DNA): TGTGCCAGCAGCGGTGCGTTTAGGGTGTGGGAGGATGAGCAGTTCTTC.

The chain uses TRBV6-5 and TRBJ1-2, with 7 bases fitting TRBD1. The J segment lost 3 bases and the V segment lost 7 bases, leaving 11 bases of the junction unmatched. CDR1 MNHEY and CDR2 SVGAGI come from the germline V gene. CDR3 length: 15 residues. The CDR3 loop is CASNPYPGTDYGYTF. Written as DNA, the CDR3 is TGTGCCAGCAACCCTTACCCCGGGACAGACTATGGCTACACCTTC.

CDR3 amino acids: CASSGGPWTTGELFF. Here the CDR3 DNA reads TGCGCCAGCAGCGGTGGGCCCTGGACGACCGGGGAGCTGTTTTTT. The chain uses TRBV5-1 and TRBJ2-2, with D unclear. Trimming removed 4 bases from V and 5 bases from J, with 15 bases in between. The CDR3 covers 15 residues. Germline-derived CDR1 and CDR2 are SGHRS and YFSETQ.

This clonotype was seen only a few times. This chain links TRBV12-3 or TRBV12-4 with TRBJ2-7, with D hard to call. The CDR3 runs to 13 residues. Trimming stripped 3 bases from V and 0 bases from J, with 6 bases between. The CDR3 DNA is TGTGCCAGCAGTTTCACTGTCTCCTACGAGCAGTACTTC. This codes for CASSFTVSYEQYF.

A few counts support this clonotype. The gene calls are TRBV4-3 and TRBJ2-5; tentatively, D is TRBD1 (5 bases). This CDR3 spans 15 amino acids. The germline V and J ends were trimmed by 1 base and 0 bases, with 9 bases remaining between them. CDR1 and CDR2 (germline): LGHNA, YSLEER. The DNA for the CDR3 is TGCGCCAGCAGCCAAGTTTCAGGGAACCAAGAGACCCAGTACTTC. Amino acids: CASSQVSGNQETQYF.

V is TRBV12-3 or TRBV12-4 and J is TRBJ2-5; possibly TRBD1 for D (6 bases). Trimming stripped 3 bases from V and 2 bases from J, with 10 bases between. The CDR3 covers 14 residues. CDR3 sequence (DNA): TGTGCCAGCAGTTTTCGGACAGTACAAGAGACCCAGTACTTC. Translated, it gives CASSFRTVQETQYF.